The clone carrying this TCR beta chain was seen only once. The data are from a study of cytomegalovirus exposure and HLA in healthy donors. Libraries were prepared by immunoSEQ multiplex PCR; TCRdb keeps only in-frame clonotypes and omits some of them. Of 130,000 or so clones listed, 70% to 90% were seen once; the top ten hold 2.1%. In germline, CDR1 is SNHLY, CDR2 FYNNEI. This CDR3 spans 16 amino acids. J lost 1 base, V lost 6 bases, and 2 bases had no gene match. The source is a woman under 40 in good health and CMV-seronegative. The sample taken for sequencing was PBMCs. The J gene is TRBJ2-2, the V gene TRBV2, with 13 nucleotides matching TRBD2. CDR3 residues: CASRRTSGRNTGELFF. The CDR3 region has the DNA TGTGCCAGCAGAAGGACTAGCGGGAGGAACACCGGGGAGCTGTTTTTT.